This T cell receptor beta chain was found in a study of blood T cell repertoires in COVID-19. CDR1 is SNHLY, CDR2 FYNNEI, per germline. Trimming at V came to 4 bases and at J to 7 bases, leaving 5 bases not matched to a gene. CDR3 length: 13 amino acids. Those who participated ranged in age from 18 to 89 years and resided in about two dozen US areas. Participants' own reports of clinical history determined their cohort assignment. During the 2 weeks before they entered the study, exposed participants had met someone with a PCR-confirmed or clinician-diagnosed COVID-19 case. Assay: immunoSEQ multiplex PCR; the TCRdb copy retains only in-frame clones and omits some. The sample yields 300,000 to 400,000 clones, 90% seen once.

V and J are TRBV2 and TRBJ1-1, with TRBD1 identical over 8 bases. The material sequenced was PBMCs or T cells enriched from blood (not recorded which). The TCR was taken from a young woman who had been exposed to COVID-19. In DNA form, the CDR3 reads TGTGCCAGCAGTGGGACAGGGAGAGATGAAGCTTTCTTT. It encodes CASSGTGRDEAFF.